This T cell receptor (beta chain) was profiled in a study of blood T cell repertoires in COVID-19. Study details: Nucleic acid was either cDNA or gDNA, and it came from T cells, B-cell-depleted T cells, or PBMCs.

Per the germline V gene, CDR1 is SNHLY and CDR2 is FYNNEI. V dropped 9 bases and J dropped 0; count of bases not matched to a gene: 7. This CDR3 contains 15 residues. The assay was immunoSEQ multiplex PCR, and TCRdb's table has in-frame clones only and misses some. The sample lists some 70,000 clones, 80% to 90% occurring once. This clone showed up just once. The clonotype originates from a man aged 60 to 75 with acute or convalescent COVID-19. Sequenced sample: peripheral blood. V gene TRBV2 combines with J gene TRBJ2-3; 9 bases match TRBD1. The DNA of the CDR3 is TGTGCCAGTCTAGGACAGGGGATAAGCACAGATACGCAGTATTTT. This encodes CASLGQGISTDTQYF.